Below, 4 T cell receptor beta chains from the same sample are listed, as sequenced in a study of cytomegalovirus exposure and HLA in healthy donors. The primer mix had 60 Vbeta and 13 Jbeta primers. Using immunoSEQ multiplex PCR, the repertoire was profiled, and TCRdb retains in-frame clones only, with some absent. The profile covers more than 95,000 clones, with roughly three fifths appearing a single time and around 3.5% taken by the ten largest. Source material: PBMCs. The receptors were gathered from a man in his 60s in good health and CMV-seronegative.

Turning to this clone: Different DNA sequences within this sample yield the same CDR3. The chain combines TRBV5-1 with TRBJ1-2; tentatively, D is TRBD1 (5 bases). Germline CDR1 and CDR2: SGHRS and YFSETQ. This CDR3 contains 16 residues. V lost 7 bases and J lost 4, with 23 bases in between. CDR3 bases: TGCGCCAGCCGCCGGACATCGGCGGGGCTACTCTATGGCTACACCTTC. It specifies CASRRTSAGLLYGYTF.

The rearrangement joins TRBV19 to TRBJ1-5, with D tentatively TRBD1 (6 bases). The CDR3 length is 14 residues. The V gene lost 7 bases and the J gene lost 5 bases, with 15 bases spanning the gap. Germline-derived CDR1 and CDR2 are LNHDA and SQIVND (reference sequence). CDR3 loop: CASISQGGDQPQHF. The CDR3 DNA reads TGTGCCAGTATTTCACAGGGAGGGGATCAGCCCCAGCATTTT.

This clone has only a few counts. The chain's CDR3 is CASTRTGGMRTEAFF. As DNA, the CDR3 is TGTGCCAGCACCAGGACAGGGGGTATGAGAACTGAAGCTTTCTTT. The rearrangement links TRBV6-6 to TRBJ1-1; 10 bases map to TRBD1. The CDR3 length is 15 residues. CDR1 is MNHNY, CDR2 SVGAGI, per germline (reference sequence). V lost 7 bases and J lost 5; bases outside the gene matches: 10.

The genes are TRBV5-1 and TRBJ2-2; D remains ambiguous. Germline V gene sequence: CDR1 SGHRS, CDR2 YFSETQ. The CDR3 spans 13 residues. V shed 0 bases and J shed 8 bases, with 8 bases lying between them. In DNA form, the CDR3 reads TGCGCCAGCAGCTTGGTTCCCTCGGGGGAGCTGTTTTTT. It codes for CASSLVPSGELFF.